This TCR beta chain was identified during a study of post-analysis software for immune sequencing data. Whole-study results and caveats: In patients, TRBV5-6, TRBV5-1 and TRBV20-1 belonged to roughly five TRBV segments found more frequently than in controls. Multiple sclerosis was associated with a significant reduction in normalized Chao1 diversity relative to controls. Same-batch samples co-clustered strongly by F measure.

As concerns this clonotype: Antigen: not known.

The TCR beta cDNA libraries carried unique molecular identifiers. TCRdb redid the calling of the PCR reads with MiXCR, one entry per CDR3 protein. The sample contains 500,000 to 600,000 distinct CDR3 sequences, roughly 45% of which appear only once. The V segment lost 0 bases and the J segment 7 bases; nucleotides outside the gene matches: 6. The CDR3 runs 14 residues. CDR1 and CDR2 (germline): SGHRS, YFSETQ. V and J are TRBV5-1 and TRBJ1-2; 7 nucleotides match TRBD1. The sequence was collected from a girl aged 5 to 17 with multiple sclerosis. The sample was blood. CDR3: CASSLDPGGIGYTF. CDR3 coding DNA: TGCGCCAGCAGCTTGGACCCAGGGGGAATTGGCTACACCTTC.